A single sample gave rise to the 9 T cell receptor beta chains below, sequenced in a study of metastatic and nonmetastatic thyroid tumors. Patients had received no treatment of any kind before thyroid surgery. TCRdb re-analyzed the PCR reads using MiXCR. The table shows about 37,000 clones, with less than 15% occurring only once. The specimen sequenced was blood. The receptors come from a female donor with papillary thyroid cancer or a benign thyroid nodule (not recorded which). Some clones in this sample may be carry-over from other donors' samples.

This clone was observed many times. The chain has TRBV28 and TRBJ1-1, with D uncertain. The CDR3 contains 13 residues. Germline V gene sequence: CDR1 MDHEN, CDR2 SYDVKM. Trimming took off 5 bases at V and 0 bases at J, with 7 bases between the two ends. The CDR3 reads CASSPALNTEAFF. As DNA, the CDR3 is TGTGCCAGCAGTCCGGCCTTGAACACTGAAGCTTTCTTT.

This clone was seen ten or more times. This chain uses TRBV11-2 with TRBJ2-2; D not resolved. CDR1 is SGHAT, CDR2 FQNNGV, per germline. This CDR3 region has 13 residues. V was pared by 4 bases and J by 4 bases, with 7 bases between. In DNA, the CDR3 is TGTGCCAGCAGCTCCCGTACCACCGGGGAGCTGTTTTTT. Protein: CASSSRTTGELFF.

This clone was detected a few times. The chain is built from TRBV14 and TRBJ2-5; possibly TRBD1 or TRBD2 for D (5 bases each). There are 14 residues in the CDR3. The V end lost 1 base, the J end lost 4 bases, and 10 bases lay between the germline ends. Germline CDR1 is SGHDN and CDR2 is FVKESK. The CDR3 bases are TGTGCCAGCAGCCAAGGATGGGGGTTAGAGACCCAGTACTTC. This sequence encodes CASSQGWGLETQYF.

This clone has ten or more counts. This may be a read error, as it is one base from a much larger clone. A read error is likely, as this CDR3 ends without the conserved phenylalanine or tryptophan. The chain is built from TRBV24-1 and TRBJ1-6; D gene unclear. CDR1 and CDR2 (germline): KGHDR, SFDVKD. V lost 4 bases and J 7 bases, leaving 10 bases between the germline ends. The CDR3 spans 14 residues. The CDR3 is CATSENVGNSPLHL. CDR3 in DNA: TGTGCCACCAGTGAAAACGTGGGGAATTCACCCCTCCACCTT.

In regard to this clone: A junction boundary mismatches the germline segment, possibly from a read error. The chain is built from TRBV7-9 and TRBJ2-7; the match to TRBD2 covers 12 bases. The CDR3 covers 14 residues. Germline values: CDR1 SEHNR, CDR2 FQNEAQ (reference sequence). The CDR3 loop is CASSSPGLAGLRDF. CDR3 DNA sequence: TGTGCCAGCAGCTCCCCTGGACTAGCGGGGCTACGGGACTTC. Filled out from reference TRBV7-9 and TRBJ2-7, the complete variable domain reads DTGVSQNPRHKITKRGQNVTFRCDPISEHNRLYWYRQTLGQGPEFLTYFQNEAQLEKSRLLSDRFSAERPKGSFSTLEIQRTEQGDSAMYLCASSSPGLAGLRDFGPGTRLTVT.

This clone was detected ten times or more. This may be a read error, as it is one base from a much larger clone. The chain recombines TRBV5-1 with TRBJ1-2; D remains unclear. Trimming took 0 bases from V and 8 from J, leaving 8 bases between them. The CDR3 consists of 12 residues. CDR1 SGHRS and CDR2 YFSETQ come from the germline V gene. The CDR3 DNA reads TGCGCCAGCAGCTTGGACGGGAACGGCTACACCTTC. Translating it yields CASSLDGNGYTF.

This clone was counted ten times or more. The genes are TRBV4-2 and TRBJ2-1; TRBD1 matches at 11 bases. The V gene's germline CDR1 is LGHNA and CDR2 YNFKEQ. The CDR3 spans 15 residues. Trimming at V came to 4 bases and at J to 7 bases, leaving 6 bases not matched to a gene. The CDR3 DNA sequence: TGTGCCAGCAGCCGAACCGGGACAGGGGGTAATGAGCAGTTCTTC. This codes for CASSRTGTGGNEQFF.

This clone has ten or more counts. The chain uses TRBV13 and TRBJ2-3, with 8 bases identical to TRBD1. The CDR3 totals 16 residues. Germline assignment: CDR1 PRHDT and CDR2 FYEKMQ (reference sequence). V was pared by 5 bases and J by 2 bases, with 9 bases of the junction left unmatched. In nucleotides, the CDR3 is TGTGCCAGCAGCATAACGGACAGGGCCCCCACAGATACGCAGTATTTT. Translating it yields CASSITDRAPTDTQYF.

This clone showed up many times. The rearrangement links TRBV20-1 to TRBJ1-1; D gene ambiguous. V dropped 4 bases and J dropped 1 base, with 13 bases sitting between them. The CDR3 is 14 amino acids. Germline loops: CDR1 DFQATT, CDR2 SNEGSKA (reference sequence). The CDR3 nucleotides read TGCAGTGCTACCCGGGCGGCCCGGAACACTGAAGCTTTCTTT. Residues: CSATRAARNTEAFF.